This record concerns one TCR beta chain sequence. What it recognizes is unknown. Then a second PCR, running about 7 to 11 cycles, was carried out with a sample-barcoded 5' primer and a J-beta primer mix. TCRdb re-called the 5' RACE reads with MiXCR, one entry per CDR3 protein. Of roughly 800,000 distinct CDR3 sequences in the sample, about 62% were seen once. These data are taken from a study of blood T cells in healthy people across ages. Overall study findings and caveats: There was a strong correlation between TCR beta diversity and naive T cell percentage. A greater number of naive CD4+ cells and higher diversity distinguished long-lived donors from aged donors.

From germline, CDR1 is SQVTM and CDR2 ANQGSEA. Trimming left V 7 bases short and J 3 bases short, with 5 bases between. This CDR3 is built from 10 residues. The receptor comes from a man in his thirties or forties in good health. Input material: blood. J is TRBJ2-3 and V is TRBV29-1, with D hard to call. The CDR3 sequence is CSGGTDTQYF. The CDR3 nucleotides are TGCAGCGGGGGAACAGATACGCAGTATTTT.